The 2 T cell receptor beta chains in this list originate from one sample, sequenced in a study of T cell responses to AZD1222 COVID-19 vaccine. The protocol was immunoSEQ multiplex PCR, while the TCRdb copy is restricted to in-frame clones and leaves out a portion. The sample has about 97,000 clones, around nine tenths seen once. The sequences come from peripheral blood, collected on day 0 of AZD1222 vaccination. Receptors originate from an adult in good health.

The chain uses TRBV6-5 and TRBJ2-7; 9 bases are shared with TRBD2. The CDR3 consists of 14 residues. J was trimmed by 3 bases and V by 4 bases; bases with no gene match: 4. Germline V gene data show CDR1 as MNHEY and CDR2 as SVGAGI. The CDR3, as DNA: TGTGCCAGCAGTTTCTCTAGCGGGAACTACGAGCAGTACTTC. It translates to CASSFSSGNYEQYF.

This clone was counted once. The rearrangement joins TRBV20-1 to TRBJ1-5; unclear D gene. The CDR3 has 11 residues. The germline V gene has CDR1 DFQATT and CDR2 SNEGSKA (reference sequence). Trimming shortened V by 3 bases and J by 9 bases, and 9 bases separated the two germline ends. The CDR3 reads CSARREGPQHF. The CDR3 nucleotides read TGCAGTGCTAGGAGGGAGGGGCCCCAGCATTTT.